The 10 T cell receptor beta chains given below trace back to one sample, sequenced in a study of beta chain features in type 1 diabetes. Investigators reverse transcribed all isolated RNA, so they sequenced expressed TCRB transcripts. Some clones are missing from TCRdb's copy, which holds only in-frame ones; the method was immunoSEQ multiplex PCR. Among hundreds of thousands of clones, 9.5% to 12% were seen once, and the ten largest hold over 0.04%. The specimen was naive CD4+ T cells from blood. The receptors shown here come from a woman aged 18-29 years in good health.

The chain joins TRBV2 to TRBJ1-4, with TRBD1 as a possible D gene (5 bases). CDR1 is SNHLY and CDR2 is FYNNEI in the germline V gene. This CDR3 contains 13 residues. V lost 8 bases and J 4 bases, leaving 11 bases between the germline ends. The CDR3 here is CASVTAVNEKLFF. As DNA, the CDR3 is TGTGCCAGCGTGACAGCGGTTAATGAAAAACTGTTTTTT.

A note on this clone: This sample includes further DNA sequences coding for the same CDR3. V and J are TRBV4-2 and TRBJ2-1; D gene unclear. Looked up from germline, CDR1 is LGHNA and CDR2 is YNFKEQ. The length of the CDR3 is 15 residues. V lost 1 base to trimming and J lost 0 bases, with 7 bases between them. The DNA of the CDR3 is TGTGCCAGCAGCCAAGCCGGCGGCTCCTACAATGAGCAGTTCTTC. Encoded protein: CASSQAGGSYNEQFF.

This clone turned up a few times. The chain employs TRBV2 and TRBJ1-5, with unresolved D. CDR3 length: 14 amino acids. Germline CDR1 SNHLY, CDR2 FYNNEI. V lost 4 bases and J lost 0, with 7 bases in between. CDR3: CASSAGGSNQPQHF. CDR3 nucleotide sequence: TGTGCCAGCAGTGCTGGCGGTAGCAATCAGCCCCAGCATTTT.

This clone was picked up a small number of times. The rearrangement links TRBV6-4 to TRBJ2-3; D could derive from TRBD1 or TRBD2 (5 bases each). The CDR3 runs 13 residues. The germline gives CDR1 MRHNA, CDR2 SNTAGT. V was pared by 3 bases and J by 10 bases, with 14 bases between. The CDR3 coding sequence is TGTGCCAGCAGTGATTCGGGGAGAGGGGCGCAGTATTTT. Encoded protein: CASSDSGRGAQYF.

This clone turned up a few times. Other DNA variants within this sample encode the same CDR3. V and J are TRBV25-1 and TRBJ2-7; D is uncertain. Germline assignment: CDR1 MGHDK and CDR2 SYGVNS. The CDR3 contains 11 residues. Trimming removed 4 bases from V and 2 bases from J, with 3 bases in between. This CDR3 is CASSGPYEQYF. In nucleotides, the CDR3 is TGTGCCAGCAGTGGGCCCTACGAGCAGTACTTC.

This clone has more than one count but fewer than ten. The chain couples TRBV29-1 to TRBJ2-1; 8 bases line up with TRBD1. CDR3 length equals 13 residues. Germline lookup yields CDR1 SQVTM and CDR2 ANQGSEA. CDR3 loop: CTSAGGSNHEQFF. CDR3 in DNA: TGCACCTCCGCAGGGGGCTCGAATCATGAGCAGTTCTTC.

This chain joins TRBV6-5 and TRBJ1-6; the D is unclear. The length of the CDR3 is 15 residues. Between the trimmed V and J ends, which lost 5 bases and 8 bases, there was a span of 16 bases. CDR1 MNHEY and CDR2 SVGAGI come from the germline V gene. DNA for the CDR3: TGTGCCAGCAGTCCCGTGGGAACTTCTTATTCACCCCTCCACTTT. Its translation: CASSPVGTSYSPLHF.

This clone was recorded a few times. This chain connects TRBV4-1 to TRBJ2-1, with a weak D call TRBD2 (6 bases). Looked up from germline, CDR1 is MGHRA and CDR2 is YSYEKL. Trimming took off 4 bases at V and 7 bases at J, with 11 bases between the two ends. The CDR3 has 13 amino acids. CDR3 DNA: TGCGCCAGCAGCCCCCGGGGGAGTAATGAGCAGTTCTTC. Its translation: CASSPRGSNEQFF.

The chain couples TRBV9 to TRBJ2-1; D unresolved. Trimming removed 3 bases at V and 0 bases at J, with 16 bases between. In germline, CDR1 is SGDLS, CDR2 YYNGEE. The CDR3 covers 17 residues. The CDR3 protein is CASSAFWSARSYNEQFF. The DNA for the CDR3 is TGTGCCAGCAGCGCGTTCTGGTCAGCCCGCTCCTACAATGAGCAGTTCTTC.

This clone turned up a few times. The sample has other DNA sequences that encode this CDR3 too. The J gene is TRBJ2-7, the V gene TRBV7-9, with 7 bases aligning to TRBD1. Trimming took 6 bases from V and 3 from J; bases not matched to a gene: 5. CDR3 length equals 13 residues. Germline CDR1 reads SEHNR; CDR2 reads FQNEAQ (reference sequence). The CDR3 sequence is CASSRGQVYEQYF. As DNA, the CDR3 is TGTGCCAGCAGTCGTGGACAGGTCTACGAGCAGTACTTC.